These T cell receptor beta chains were read from a single sample in a study of T cells in Graves' hyperthyroidism and ophthalmopathy. TCRdb processed the multiplex PCR reads anew with MiXCR; each CDR3 protein has one entry. This sample has fewer than 550,000 distinct CDR3 sequences, with more than 15% found just once. Specimen: blood. All receptors derive from a woman aged 18-29 years with Graves' hyperthyroidism. CDR3s include the opening cysteine and the closing phenylalanine or tryptophan. The D gene is left open where the match is weak. Only part of the rows carry a size: once, few, many, or a class if the clone is expanded.

CDR3 protein,CDR3 DNA,J gene,clone size,V gene,D gene
CASSPTGTSNDNEQFF,TGTGCCAGCAGTCCCACCGGGACTAGCAACGACAATGAGCAGTTCTTC,TRBJ2-1,many,TRBV28,TRBD2
CASSQGAGQGGNTIYF,TGTGCCAGCAGCCAGGGAGCCGGACAGGGAGGAAACACCATATATTTT,TRBJ1-3,once,TRBV7-2,TRBD1
CASSRTRDVSGNTIYF,TGTGCCAGCAGCCGAACCAGGGACGTATCTGGAAACACCATATATTTT,TRBJ1-3,-,TRBV3-1,-
CASSPRDVGRRETQYF,TGTGCCAGTAGTCCGAGGGACGTGGGTCGTAGAGAGACCCAGTACTTC,TRBJ2-5,few,TRBV19,-
CASTIGYTGELFF,TGTGCCAGTACGATCGGCTATACCGGGGAGCTGTTTTTT,TRBJ2-2,-,TRBV19,-
CSALGEDRGTEKLFF,TGCAGCGCCTTGGGGGAGGACAGGGGAACGGAAAAACTGTTTTTT,TRBJ1-4,-,TRBV29-1,TRBD1
CASSREDTAYGYTF,TGCGCCAGCAGCCGGGAAGACACTGCCTATGGCTACACCTTC,TRBJ1-2,-,TRBV4-3,-
CASSWSRDEQYF,TGTGCCAGCAGCTGGAGTCGAGACGAGCAGTACTTC,TRBJ2-7,few,TRBV7-2,-
CSASRGPKSYNEQFF,TGCAGTGCTAGTAGGGGGCCCAAGTCCTACAATGAGCAGTTCTTC,TRBJ2-1,many,TRBV20-1,TRBD1
CSVTQGSHEQYF,TGCAGCGTCACACAGGGGAGCCACGAGCAGTACTTC,TRBJ2-7,few,TRBV29-1,TRBD1
CSAGRDGNNQPQHF,TGCAGTGCTGGACGGGACGGAAACAATCAGCCCCAGCATTTT,TRBJ1-5,many,TRBV20-1,-
CSATRRDGGYSYEQYF,TGCAGTGCTACCCGCCGGGACGGAGGATACTCCTACGAGCAGTACTTC,TRBJ2-7,-,TRBV20-1,-
CASSSSGRGNEQFF,TGTGCCAGCAGTTCTAGCGGGAGGGGCAATGAGCAGTTCTTC,TRBJ2-1,many,TRBV11-2,TRBD2
CAWSDDPNTEAFF,TGTGCCTGGAGTGACGACCCGAACACTGAAGCTTTCTTT,TRBJ1-1,many,TRBV30,-
CSARGLKYPYGYTF,TGCAGTGCTAGAGGACTGAAGTATCCTTATGGCTACACCTTC,TRBJ1-2,few,TRBV20-1,-
CASSEQGAFAEAFF,TGTGCCAGCAGTGAGCAGGGGGCGTTCGCTGAAGCTTTCTTT,TRBJ1-1,-,TRBV2,TRBD1
CASASEGRGLETQYF,TGTGCCAGCGCCTCGGAGGGTCGAGGTCTTGAGACCCAGTACTTC,TRBJ2-5,many,TRBV6-1,-
CASSLTRPSYNEQFF,TGCGCCAGCAGCCTAACTCGACCCTCCTACAATGAGCAGTTCTTC,TRBJ2-1,-,TRBV5-1,-
CATRRHLNTEAFF,TGTGCCACTAGACGACATTTGAACACTGAAGCTTTCTTT,TRBJ1-1,many,TRBV10-3,-
CASRVRLAGTGELFF,TGTGCCAGCAGGGTTCGACTAGCGGGAACCGGGGAGCTGTTTTTT,TRBJ2-2,many,TRBV6-1,TRBD2
CASSALRGHDGYTF,TGTGCCAGCAGCGCCCTCAGGGGGCACGATGGCTACACCTTC,TRBJ1-2,many,TRBV7-8,TRBD1
CASHSGGPYEQYF,TGTGCCAGCCACAGCGGGGGACCCTACGAGCAGTACTTC,TRBJ2-7,few,TRBV6-2/TRBV6-3,TRBD2
CSARAGHSYEQYF,TGCAGTGCTAGAGCGGGACACTCCTACGAGCAGTACTTC,TRBJ2-7,many,TRBV20-1,-
CASSTWTSGRYEQYF,TGTGCCAGTAGTACTTGGACTAGCGGGAGATACGAGCAGTACTTC,TRBJ2-7,-,TRBV19,TRBD2
CASSLLSSGGAVSDTQYF,TGTGCCAGCAGTTTATTGTCTAGCGGGGGGGCCGTCTCAGATACGCAGTATTTT,TRBJ2-3,few,TRBV28,TRBD2
CSVPLSTDGYTF,TGCAGCGTCCCCCTCTCTACCGATGGCTACACCTTC,TRBJ1-2,-,TRBV29-1,-
CASSRTGTVYEQYF,TGTGCCAGCAGCCGAACCGGGACTGTCTACGAGCAGTACTTC,TRBJ2-7,-,TRBV3-1,-
CASIAGDRGTGANVLTF,TGTGCCAGCATTGCTGGGGACAGGGGGACCGGGGCCAACGTCCTGACTTTC,TRBJ2-6,many,TRBV6-1,TRBD1
CASSPILSGTGSPNYGYTF,TGCGCCAGCAGCCCAATACTTTCCGGGACAGGATCCCCCAACTATGGCTACACCTTC,TRBJ1-2,many,TRBV4-1,TRBD1